The rows below give T cell receptor beta chains drawn from one sample of a study of shared clonotypes between healthy human individuals. Data came from immunoSEQ multiplex PCR; TCRdb stores just in-frame clones and leaves some out. The sample consists of around 510,000 clones, approximately 94% of them appearing once. The source material was naive CD4+ T cells sorted from blood. The origin of the receptors is a woman aged 30 to 39 in good health. Each CDR3 is given with its conserved first and last residue. D genes are given only for firm matches. Not every row has a clone size; where given, it reads once, few, many or a size class.

clone_size j_call d_call v_call cdr3_aa cdr3_nt
. TRBJ2-1 TRBD2 TRBV28 CASRQGGSYNEQFF TGTGCCAGTCGGCAGGGAGGGTCCTACAATGAGCAGTTCTTC
. TRBJ2-7 . TRBV6-1 CASSEALRQALHEQYF TGTGCCAGCAGTGAAGCCCTCCGACAGGCTCTGCACGAGCAGTACTTC
. TRBJ2-7 . TRBV4-1 CASSEKKAILTSEQYF TGCGCCAGCAGCGAAAAGAAGGCCATTCTGACAAGTGAGCAGTACTTC
. TRBJ2-7 TRBD2 TRBV10-3 CAIIGDYLYEQYF TGTGCCATCATTGGGGACTACCTCTACGAGCAGTACTTC
. TRBJ2-3 . TRBV4-2 CASSRPGTSTDTQYF TGTGCCAGCAGCCGACCCGGGACTAGCACAGATACGCAGTATTTT
. TRBJ2-7 TRBD2 TRBV27 CASALPGGGDEQYF TGTGCCAGCGCGTTACCCGGGGGGGGTGACGAGCAGTACTTC
. TRBJ2-7 TRBD1 TRBV18 CASSPDRGPYEQYF TGTGCCAGCTCACCCGACAGGGGCCCCTACGAGCAGTACTTC
few TRBJ2-7 . TRBV5-1 CASRLGRSNAYEQYF TGCGCCAGCCGTTTGGGGCGCTCCAACGCCTACGAGCAGTACTTC
. TRBJ1-3 . TRBV15 CATSGIQGPGNTIYF TGTGCCACCAGCGGAATACAGGGTCCTGGAAACACCATATATTTT
. TRBJ2-4 TRBD2 TRBV2 CASSELNSGVNIQYF TGTGCCAGCAGTGAGTTGAATAGCGGGGTAAACATTCAGTACTTC
. TRBJ1-5 . TRBV6-6 CASSYSSRGSNQPQHF TGTGCCAGCAGTTACTCGAGTAGGGGTAGCAATCAGCCCCAGCATTTT
. TRBJ1-4 . TRBV28 CASSLWKGTNEKLFF TGTGCCAGCAGTTTATGGAAAGGTACTAATGAAAAACTGTTTTTT
. TRBJ1-5 TRBD1 TRBV23-1 CASSHIGTGQHSGNQPQHF TGCGCCAGCAGTCACATAGGGACAGGACAACACTCGGGCAATCAGCCCCAGCATTTT
. TRBJ2-2 . TRBV2 CASRAHPGENTGELFF TGTGCCAGCAGGGCCCATCCTGGGGAGAACACCGGGGAGCTGTTTTTT
once TRBJ1-2 . TRBV5-5 CASGLTDGYTF TGTGCCAGCGGGTTGACAGACGGCTACACCTTC
once TRBJ1-1 . TRBV5-4 CASSQSGIMNTEAFF TGTGCCAGCAGCCAATCCGGGATAATGAACACTGAAGCTTTCTTT
. TRBJ2-7 . TRBV21-1 CASSKVGRDPCYEQYF TGTGCCAGCAGCAAAGTGGGGCGGGACCCGTGTTACGAGCAGTACTTC
. TRBJ1-1 . TRBV6-5 CASSRDIWGNTEAFF TGTGCCAGCAGCCGGGACATCTGGGGGAACACTGAAGCTTTCTTT
. TRBJ2-1 TRBD2 TRBV7-2 CASSLAGTSGYNEQFF TGTGCCAGCAGCTTAGCTGGGACTAGCGGTTACAATGAGCAGTTCTTC
. TRBJ2-3 TRBD2 TRBV5-1 CASSVRASGRADTQYF TGCGCCAGCAGCGTAAGGGCTAGCGGGAGAGCAGATACGCAGTATTTT
. TRBJ2-7 . TRBV7-8 CASSWQGTPGQEQYF TGTGCCAGCAGCTGGCAAGGTACCCCAGGGCAGGAGCAGTACTTC
. TRBJ1-1 . TRBV28 CASVLGRDTEAFF TGTGCCAGCGTCCTAGGTCGGGACACTGAAGCTTTCTTT